This T cell receptor (beta chain) emerged from a study of PD-1 and CTLA-4 blockade in melanoma. Libraries were prepared by immunoSEQ multiplex PCR; TCRdb keeps only in-frame clonotypes and omits some of them. The data show about 31,000 clones, 88% seen once. The source was CD8+ T cells from peripheral blood, collected from a patient given anti-PD-1 treatment. This receptor was taken from a human donor with melanoma.

CDR3 nucleotide sequence: TGTGCCAGCAGCCAAGGGGGACCGGGCCTCTATGGCTACACCTTC. Translating it yields CASSQGGPGLYGYTF. The chain couples TRBV14 to TRBJ1-2; the D gene is possibly TRBD1 (5 bases). The germline CDR1 and CDR2 sequences are SGHDN and FVKESK. Trimming shortened V by 1 base and J by 4 bases, and 13 bases separated the two germline ends. The CDR3 runs 15 residues.